The 26 T cell receptor beta chains in this list originate from one sample, sequenced in a study of technical replicates of blood from a handful of donors. Only in-frame clones appear in the TCRdb table, and some are missing; sequencing was by immunoSEQ multiplex PCR. The repertoire holds about 75,000 clones, with 95% to 98% as singletons. Sequencing was carried out using T cells isolated from PBMCs. The receptors originated from a human donor in good health.

V is TRBV27 and J is TRBJ1-1; 7 bases align to TRBD1. Germline V gives CDR1 MNHEY, CDR2 SMNVEV (reference sequence). The CDR3 is made up of 14 amino acids. V was clipped by 8 bases and J by 0 bases; unmatched bases: 6. The CDR3, as DNA: TGTGCCAGCGGGACAGTGAGTCTGAACACTGAAGCTTTCTTT. It encodes CASGTVSLNTEAFF.

The chain is built from TRBV19 and TRBJ1-2, with 7 bases identical to TRBD1. Germline V gene sequence: CDR1 LNHDA, CDR2 SQIVND (reference sequence). The CDR3 spans 14 residues. The trim removed 6 bases at V and 1 base at J, leaving 5 bases unmatched. CDR3 bases: TGTGCCAGTAGAGGGGGACAGATTAACTATGGCTACACCTTC. Translation gives CASRGGQINYGYTF.

V and J are TRBV4-2 and TRBJ1-4; no clear D gene. The CDR3 runs 16 residues. Germline V gene lookup returns CDR1 LGHNA and CDR2 YNFKEQ. V dropped 1 base and J dropped 3 bases, with 12 bases sitting between them. CDR3 sequence (DNA): TGTGCCAGCAGCCAAGGACGGGAACCCCCTAATGAAAAACTGTTTTTT. This codes for CASSQGREPPNEKLFF.

This clone was seen a single time. The CDR3 loop reads CASSGTIRDRGPYEQYF. The CDR3 bases are TGTGCCAGCAGCGGAACTATCCGGGACAGGGGGCCGTACGAGCAGTACTTC. This chain connects TRBV9 to TRBJ2-7, with 12 bases fitting TRBD1. This CDR3 region has 17 residues. J was trimmed by 4 bases and V by 3 bases; bases with no gene match: 11. CDR1 is SGDLS and CDR2 is YYNGEE in the germline V gene.

The chain links TRBV27 to TRBJ1-5; D may be TRBD1 (5 bases). Trimming shortened V by 0 bases and J by 3 bases, and 9 bases separated the two germline ends. This CDR3 spans 15 amino acids. The germline V gene encodes CDR1 MNHEY and CDR2 SMNVEV (reference sequence). CDR3 region: CASSLSRQFNQPQHF. DNA for the CDR3: TGTGCCAGCAGTTTATCACGACAGTTCAATCAGCCCCAGCATTTT.

The V call is TRBV15, the J call TRBJ2-1; 10 bases fit TRBD2. After removal of 0 bases from V and 2 bases from J, the junction contained 7 bases not matched to a gene. Germline CDR1 and CDR2: LNHNV and YYDKDF (reference sequence). The CDR3 length is 18 residues. The CDR3 is CATSRDLEREGAYNEQFF. CDR3 bases: TGTGCCACCAGCAGAGATCTTGAGCGGGAGGGGGCCTACAATGAGCAGTTCTTC.

This clone was detected once. The chain uses TRBV28 and TRBJ1-1; the match to TRBD1 covers 7 bases. The V gene's germline CDR1 is MDHEN and CDR2 SYDVKM. The CDR3 consists of 16 residues. J lost 5 bases, V lost 5 bases, and 14 bases had no gene match. CDR3 amino acids: CASSSPGRQGRTEAFF. CDR3 coding DNA: TGTGCCAGCAGTAGTCCGGGAAGACAGGGTAGAACTGAAGCTTTCTTT.

The chain employs TRBV5-1 and TRBJ2-5, with D perhaps matching TRBD1 (5 bases). Germline lookup yields CDR1 SGHRS and CDR2 YFSETQ. The CDR3 contains 15 residues. The V end lost 3 bases, the J end lost 3 bases, and 15 bases lay between the germline ends. The CDR3 sequence: CASSSVQGLEETQYF. CDR3 DNA: TGCGCCAGCAGCTCGGTCCAGGGTTTGGAAGAGACCCAGTACTTC.

J is TRBJ2-3 and V is TRBV9, with 16 bases matching TRBD2. J lost 4 bases, V lost 2 bases, and 7 bases had no gene match. The CDR3 has 18 amino acids. Germline V gene lookup returns CDR1 SGDLS and CDR2 YYNGEE. CDR3 residues: CASSVGLAGGGGPDTQYF. The CDR3 DNA sequence: TGTGCCAGCAGCGTGGGACTAGCGGGAGGGGGTGGCCCAGATACGCAGTATTTT.

The V call is TRBV7-8, the J call TRBJ1-4, with 8 bases identical to TRBD1. Germline lookup yields CDR1 SGHVS and CDR2 FQNEAQ. The CDR3 totals 14 residues. Unmatched junction bases numbered 0, after V lost 1 base and J lost 5 bases. The CDR3 loop is CASSLGTGNEKLFF. CDR3 sequence (DNA): TGTGCCAGCAGCTTAGGGACAGGGAATGAAAAACTGTTTTTT.

The V gene is TRBV14, the J gene TRBJ1-4; 8 nucleotides match TRBD1. The ends lost 1 base at V and 6 bases at J; junction bases unmatched: 13. Germline CDR1 and CDR2: SGHDN and FVKESK. The CDR3 runs 18 residues. This CDR3 reads CASSQGSVGQGFYEKLFF. DNA of the CDR3: TGTGCCAGCAGCCAAGGGTCCGTTGGACAGGGATTTTATGAAAAACTGTTTTTT.

V is TRBV4-3 and J is TRBJ2-1; D uncertain. This CDR3 has 14 residues. The ends were cut back, 1 base at V and 5 bases at J, with 9 bases in the middle. CDR1 and CDR2 (germline): LGHNA, YSLEER. CDR3 loop: CASSQAHYDNEQFF. DNA of the CDR3: TGCGCCAGCAGCCAAGCCCACTACGACAATGAGCAGTTCTTC.

The rearrangement links TRBV27 to TRBJ1-2; D not certain. V was shortened by 3 bases and J by 3 bases, with 8 bases between the two germline ends. Germline-derived CDR1 and CDR2 are MNHEY and SMNVEV (reference sequence). This CDR3 has 13 residues. The CDR3, as DNA: TGTGCCAGCAGTTTTGGGCAGGACTATGGCTACACCTTC. Translation: CASSFGQDYGYTF.

The rearrangement links TRBV30 to TRBJ2-1; 10 bases fit TRBD2. The CDR3 length is 15 residues. After removal of 0 bases from V and 7 bases from J, the junction contained 6 bases not matched to a gene. From germline, CDR1 is GTSNPN and CDR2 SVGIG (reference sequence). CDR3 coding DNA: TGTGCCTGGAGTGTGGCTAGCGGGAGTAGGAATGAGCAGTTCTTC. Encoded protein: CAWSVASGSRNEQFF. Variable domain in full (rest from reference TRBV30 and TRBJ2-1): SQTIHQWPATLVQPVGSPLSLECTVEGTSNPNLYWYRQAAGRGLQLLFYSVGIGQISSEVPQNLSASRPQDRQFILSSKKLLLSDSGFYLCAWSVASGSRNEQFFGPGTRLTVL.

The V gene is TRBV6-1, the J gene TRBJ1-1; the D gene is possibly TRBD1 (6 bases). Per germline, CDR1 MNHNS and CDR2 SASEGT. Trimming took off 6 bases at V and 1 base at J, with 12 bases between the two ends. The CDR3 has 14 amino acids. Here the CDR3 DNA reads TGTGCCAGCAGCGCAGGACAGCCGAACACTGAAGCTTTCTTT. Amino acid sequence: CASSAGQPNTEAFF.

The chain carries TRBV5-5 and TRBJ2-7, with 10 bases fitting TRBD1. The CDR3 length is 15 residues. V was clipped by 4 bases and J by 5 bases; unmatched bases: 9. Germline CDR1 is SGHKS and CDR2 is YYEKEE (reference sequence). CDR3 DNA sequence: TGTGCCAGCAGCCTAGACAGGGGGCAGGTGGACGAGCAGTACTTC. Translation gives CASSLDRGQVDEQYF. The variable domain in full, completed from reference TRBV5-5 and TRBJ2-7, reads DAGVTQSPTHLIKTRGQQVTLRCSPISGHKSVSWYQQVLGQGPQFIFQYYEKEERGRGNFPDRFSARQFPNYSSELNVNALLLGDSALYLCASSLDRGQVDEQYFGPGTRLTVT.

This clone was picked up one time. V is TRBV11-2 and J is TRBJ1-2; TRBD1 matches 10 bases. The germline CDR1 and CDR2 sequences are SGHAT and FQNNGV. With 4 bases clipped from V and 4 bases from J, the junction kept 6 bases outside the gene matches. The CDR3 is 15 amino acids. CDR3 loop: CASSSWDRGRYGYTF. DNA for the CDR3: TGTGCCAGCAGCTCTTGGGACAGGGGCCGCTATGGCTACACCTTC.

Concerning this clone itself: One junction end does not reproduce the germline sequence, and a read error may be involved. V and J are TRBV7-7 and TRBJ2-2; 10 positions match TRBD2. The CDR3 extends over 16 amino acids. Germline V gene data show CDR1 as SSHAT and CDR2 as FNYEAQ (reference sequence). CDR3 DNA: TGTGCTAGCAGCCACCCCACTAGCGGGAAGGCCGGGGAGCTGTTTTTT. Translating gives CASSHPTSGKAGELFF.

The rearrangement joins TRBV10-2 to TRBJ1-1; tentative D call: TRBD1 (5 bases). The V and J ends lost 2 bases and 7 bases respectively, with 14 bases between them. The CDR3 has 14 residues. Germline assignment: CDR1 WSHSY and CDR2 SAAADI. In nucleotides, the CDR3 is TGCGCCAGCAGTGAGACCAGGGCGAAGGGTGAAGCTTTCTTT. It translates to CASSETRAKGEAFF.

The chain couples TRBV7-8 to TRBJ2-1; 7 bases are shared with TRBD1. With 1 base clipped from V and 5 bases from J, the junction kept 5 bases outside the gene matches. The CDR3 extends over 15 amino acids. Germline V CDR1 and CDR2: SGHVS, FQNEAQ. CDR3 sequence: CASSLGTGRNNEQFF. The CDR3, as DNA: TGTGCCAGCAGCTTAGGGACAGGAAGGAACAATGAGCAGTTCTTC.

The chain links TRBV19 to TRBJ2-7, with D maybe TRBD1 (5 bases). Per germline, CDR1 LNHDA and CDR2 SQIVND (reference sequence). The CDR3 has 13 amino acids. V gave up 5 bases and J gave up 4 bases, with 12 bases separating them. The CDR3 region has the DNA TGTGCCAGTAGTTGGGGCGACAATTACGAGCAGTACTTC. Translation gives CASSWGDNYEQYF.

The chain couples TRBV7-6 to TRBJ1-2; 7 bases fit TRBD1. The V and J ends lost 5 bases and 3 bases, in that order; junction bases with no gene match: 6. The CDR3 covers 14 residues. Germline loops: CDR1 SGHVS, CDR2 FNYEAQ. The CDR3 region has the DNA TGTGCCAGCAGCCCTAAGGGGGCTTACTATGGCTACACCTTC. This translates into CASSPKGAYYGYTF.

The chain recombines TRBV2 with TRBJ2-1, with a tentative D call TRBD1 (5 bases). CDR1 and CDR2 (germline): SNHLY, FYNNEI. CDR3 length: 21 amino acids. V was clipped by 3 bases and J by 0 bases, with 27 bases between them. The CDR3 protein is CASSDYHNWGTILSSYNEQFF. Written as DNA, the CDR3 is TGTGCCAGCAGTGATTACCATAATTGGGGCACTATACTGAGCTCCTACAATGAGCAGTTCTTC.

The gene calls are TRBV7-2 and TRBJ1-1; no definite D call. This CDR3 spans 13 amino acids. Germline V gives CDR1 SGHTA, CDR2 FQGNSA. With 4 bases removed from V and 8 bases from J, the gap between germline ends came to 14 bases. This CDR3 is CASSSVVASEAFF. DNA for the CDR3: TGTGCCAGCAGCTCAGTGGTGGCATCCGAAGCTTTCTTT.

CDR3 nucleotide sequence: TGTGCCAGCAGCGAACAGTCATCCCAGGGGGCTTTCTTT. It specifies CASSEQSSQGAFF. The chain joins TRBV9 to TRBJ1-1, with D possibly TRBD1 on 6 matching bases. The V gene's germline CDR1 is SGDLS and CDR2 YYNGEE. The CDR3 is 13 residues long. Trimming cost V 3 bases and J 11 bases, with 17 bases left between them.

This sequence joins TRBV6-5 and TRBJ1-2; D not resolved. V was trimmed by 5 bases and J by 3 bases, leaving 13 bases between them. The germline CDR1 and CDR2 sequences are MNHEY and SVGAGI. The CDR3 sequence is 14 residues long. As DNA, the CDR3 is TGTGCCAGCAGTCCCCAACCAGGCTACTATGGCTACACCTTC. As protein: CASSPQPGYYGYTF.